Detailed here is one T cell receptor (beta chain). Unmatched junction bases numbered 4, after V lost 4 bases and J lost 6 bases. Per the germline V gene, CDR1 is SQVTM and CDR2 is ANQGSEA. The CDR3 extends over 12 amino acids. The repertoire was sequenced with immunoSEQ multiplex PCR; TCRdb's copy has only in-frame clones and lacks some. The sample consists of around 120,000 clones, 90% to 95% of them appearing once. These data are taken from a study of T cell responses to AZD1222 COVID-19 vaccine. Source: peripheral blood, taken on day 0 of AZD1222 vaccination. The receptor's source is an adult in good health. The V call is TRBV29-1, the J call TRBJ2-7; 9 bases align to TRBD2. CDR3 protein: CSVGGLAFEQYF. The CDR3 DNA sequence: TGCAGCGTTGGGGGACTAGCTTTCGAGCAGTACTTC.